The T cell receptor beta chain under discussion was sequenced for a study of early T cells in non-severe SARS-CoV-2 infection. TCRdb passed the 5' RACE reads through MiXCR, listing each CDR3 protein once. The table records approximately 69,000 distinct CDR3 sequences, 12% of them present only once. In its sample, this clonotype was seen many times. The J segment lost 5 bases and the V segment lost 7 bases, leaving 10 bases of the junction unmatched. The CDR3 length is 15 residues. The source is an adult who was a healthcare worker with PCR-confirmed SARS-CoV-2 infection or an uninfected control (not recorded which). The gene calls are TRBV12-3 or TRBV12-4 and TRBJ2-2; the match to TRBD1 covers 7 bases. The specimen was whole blood. CDR3 loop: CASKDPGQSTGELFF. The CDR3 DNA reads TGTGCCAGCAAAGATCCGGGACAGTCGACCGGGGAGCTGTTTTTT.